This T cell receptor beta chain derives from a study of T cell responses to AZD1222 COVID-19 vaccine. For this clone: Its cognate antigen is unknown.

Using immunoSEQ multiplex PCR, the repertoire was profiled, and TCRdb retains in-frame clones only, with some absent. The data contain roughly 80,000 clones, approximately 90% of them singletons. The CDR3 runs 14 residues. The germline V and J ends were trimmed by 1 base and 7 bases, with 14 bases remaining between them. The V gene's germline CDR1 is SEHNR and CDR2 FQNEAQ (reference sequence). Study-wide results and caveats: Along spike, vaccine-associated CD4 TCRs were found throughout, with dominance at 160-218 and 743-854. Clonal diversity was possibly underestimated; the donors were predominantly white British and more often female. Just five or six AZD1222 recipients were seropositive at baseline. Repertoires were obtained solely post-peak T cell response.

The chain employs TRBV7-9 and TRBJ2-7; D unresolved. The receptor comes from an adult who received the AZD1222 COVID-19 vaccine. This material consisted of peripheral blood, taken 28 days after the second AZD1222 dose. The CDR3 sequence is CASSLELSREEQYF. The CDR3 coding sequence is TGTGCCAGCAGCTTAGAATTGTCCCGCGAGGAGCAGTACTTC.